A single sample gave rise to the 13 T cell receptor beta chains below, sequenced in a study of T cells in Graves' hyperthyroidism and ophthalmopathy. Researchers took RNA transcripts and amplified the TCR beta CDR3 regions from them. First-round RT-PCR with HTBI primers amplified the TCR CDR3 region. MiXCR, run by TCRdb on the multiplex PCR reads, gives a single entry per CDR3 protein. The sample has over 500,000 distinct CDR3 sequences; 15% to 20% are singletons. The sequenced sample consisted of blood. The receptors derive from a woman aged 25-40 years with Graves' ophthalmopathy.

This chain links TRBV3-1 with TRBJ2-7; no reliable D call. Germline CDR1 LGHDT, CDR2 YNNKEL (reference sequence). With 4 bases removed from V and 7 bases from J, the gap between germline ends came to 17 bases. The CDR3 is 14 residues long. The CDR3, as DNA: TGTGCCAGCAGCCCGGATCGGTCGTTGGGGGAGCAGTACTTC. Its protein is CASSPDRSLGEQYF.

This clonotype was recorded at least ten times. The rearrangement links TRBV7-2 to TRBJ2-7; D possibly uses TRBD1 or TRBD2 (5 bases each). V lost 2 bases, J lost 5 bases, and 13 bases lay in between. The CDR3 is 14 amino acids. Germline CDR1 reads SGHTA; CDR2 reads FQGNSA. This CDR3 reads CASSLLSRDHEQYF. The CDR3 region has the DNA TGTGCCAGCAGCTTACTGAGCAGGGACCACGAGCAGTACTTC.

This clonotype was detected ten times or more. The chain is built from TRBV28 and TRBJ2-1; 8 bases fit TRBD2. CDR3 length: 11 amino acids. V shed 7 bases, J shed 12 bases, and the junction held 5 bases outside the gene matches. Germline CDR1 is MDHEN and CDR2 is SYDVKM. This chain's CDR3 is CASNSAGGQFF. The CDR3 nucleotides are TGTGCCAGCAACTCCGCGGGGGGGCAGTTCTTC.

CDR3 bases: TGTGCCAGCAGCTTGCGTTGGGGCGGAACTACAGATACGCAGTATTTT. This codes for CASSLRWGGTTDTQYF. The gene calls are TRBV5-6 and TRBJ2-3; TRBD1 is a possible D gene (5 bases). Germline V gives CDR1 SGHDT, CDR2 YYEEEE. This CDR3 contains 16 residues. V shed 1 base and J shed 3 bases, with 15 bases lying between them.

This clonotype has a count of ten or more. The rearrangement uses TRBV9 and TRBJ2-7, with D maybe TRBD1 (6 bases). Germline values: CDR1 SGDLS, CDR2 YYNGEE. Trimming stripped 3 bases from V and 0 bases from J, with 16 bases between. CDR3 length: 16 residues. CDR3 protein: CASSASGELSSYEQYF. The CDR3 DNA is TGTGCCAGCAGCGCGTCAGGGGAACTTAGCTCCTACGAGCAGTACTTC.

In this sample, this clonotype turned up a few times. The rearrangement links TRBV3-2 to TRBJ2-1; the tabulated D call, TRBD2, remains unverified against the DNA. TRBV3-2 is recorded as a pseudogene. This CDR3 contains 21 residues. The CDR3 loop is CASSQGTGLAGGLHSYNEQFF. The CDR3 DNA reads TGTGCCAGCAGCCAGGGAACCGGACTAGCGGGAGGTCTCCACTCCTACAATGAGCAGTTCTTC.

The V and J genes are TRBV9 and TRBJ2-1, with D maybe TRBD1 (5 bases). CDR3 size: 15 residues. Deletions cut 7 bases from V and 6 bases from J, with 20 bases between. CDR1 SGDLS and CDR2 YYNGEE come from the germline V gene. CDR3 region: CASPEPGKSGNEQFF. The CDR3 region has the DNA TGTGCCAGCCCCGAACCAGGGAAGTCAGGCAATGAGCAGTTCTTC.

The table lists this clonotype with many counts. The chain joins TRBV4-1 to TRBJ1-2, with 7 bases identical to TRBD1. The CDR3 contains 17 residues. The germline CDR1 and CDR2 sequences are MGHRA and YSYEKL. The J segment lost 2 bases and the V segment lost 1 base, leaving 10 bases of the junction unmatched. In nucleotides, the CDR3 is TGCGCCAGCAGCCAAGTCCGTGGGACAGCTACAAACTATGGCTACACCTTC. This gives the protein CASSQVRGTATNYGYTF.

In this sample, this clonotype turned up many times. V gene TRBV20-1 combines with J gene TRBJ2-5, with unresolved D. This CDR3 comprises 13 residues. The germline gives CDR1 DFQATT, CDR2 SNEGSKA (reference sequence). V lost 1 base to trimming and J lost 5 bases, with 11 bases between them. The CDR3 DNA follows: TGCAGTGCTAGAGTCAATATAGGGGAGACCCAGTACTTC. Residues: CSARVNIGETQYF.

There are many counts of this clonotype. The gene calls are TRBV5-1 and TRBJ2-7; the D gene is possibly TRBD2 (6 bases). Germline CDR1 SGHRS, CDR2 YFSETQ. V dropped 4 bases and J dropped 5 bases, with 16 bases sitting between them. The CDR3 loop spans 14 amino acids. The CDR3 DNA sequence: TGCGCCAGCAGCCCCTTAGCCGGAGGGGACGAGCAGTACTTC. Translated, it gives CASSPLAGGDEQYF.

CDR3 protein: CASSATRGSANYGYTF. CDR3 DNA: TGCGCCAGCAGCGCGACTCGGGGGTCAGCTAACTATGGCTACACCTTC. J is TRBJ1-2 and V is TRBV5-1; TRBD1 might be the D (5 bases). V lost 4 bases and J 0 bases, leaving 16 bases between the germline ends. CDR1 is SGHRS, CDR2 YFSETQ, per germline. The CDR3 loop spans 16 amino acids.

V and J are TRBV28 and TRBJ1-1; a weak D match, TRBD1 (5 bases). The CDR3 loop spans 13 amino acids. In germline, CDR1 is MDHEN, CDR2 SYDVKM. Between the trimmed V and J ends, which lost 8 bases and 1 base, there was a span of 11 bases. In nucleotides, the CDR3 is TGTGCCAGCGTCGGACACCGGAACACTGAAGCTTTCTTT. This codes for CASVGHRNTEAFF.

To note about this clonotype: A much larger clone differs by one base, so this may be a read error. The rearrangement links TRBV5-1 to TRBJ1-1; no clear D gene. V was clipped by 3 bases and J by 1 base, with 16 bases between them. Germline lookup yields CDR1 SGHRS and CDR2 YFSETQ. The CDR3 contains 16 residues. The CDR3 DNA reads TGCGCCAGCAGCTCGGACGGCAAGGAGAGGAACACTGAAGCTTTCTTT. Translating it yields CASSSDGKERNTEAFF.